The 6 T cell receptor beta chains given below trace back to one sample, sequenced in a study of blood T cell repertoires in COVID-19. Repertoires were generated with immunoSEQ multiplex PCR, while TCRdb's copy carries only in-frame clones and drops some. Among 200,000 to 250,000 clones, 65% to 90% were seen once, and the ten largest hold over 2%. The sequenced material came from peripheral blood. These receptors came from a woman in her 70s with COVID-19, enrolled during active disease.

This chain joins TRBV7-3 and TRBJ2-2; 7 nucleotides align to TRBD1. V lost 1 base and J lost 2; bases outside the gene matches: 4. Germline V gene lookup returns CDR1 SGHTA and CDR2 FQGTGA. The CDR3 has 16 amino acids. This CDR3 is CASSLNSGGNTGELFF. CDR3 in DNA: TGTGCCAGCAGCTTAAATTCAGGGGGAAACACCGGGGAGCTGTTTTTT.

This chain uses TRBV19 with TRBJ1-2; TRBD1 agrees at 9 bases. The CDR3 is made up of 15 amino acids. Trimming removed 2 bases from V and 5 bases from J; junction bases left unmatched: 6. The germline V gene encodes CDR1 LNHDA and CDR2 SQIVND (reference sequence). Here the CDR3 DNA reads TGTGCCAGTAGTATATACAGACAGGGGGAATATGGCTACACCTTC. This gives the protein CASSIYRQGEYGYTF.

Details on this clone: One end of the junction does not line up with germline, which may come from a read error. The rearrangement links TRBV7-7 to TRBJ1-3; 8 nucleotides agree with TRBD1. The germline V gene encodes CDR1 SSHAT and CDR2 FNYEAQ (reference sequence). The CDR3 runs 15 residues. CDR3 bases: TGTGCTAGCAGTTTTGACAGGGGCTCTGGAAACACCATATATTTT. Amino acids: CASSFDRGSGNTIYF.

The genes are TRBV6-5 and TRBJ2-1, with D possibly being TRBD1 (6 bases). The CDR3 has 15 residues. CDR1 and CDR2 (germline): MNHEY, SVGAGI. V was clipped by 5 bases and J by 2 bases, with 13 bases between them. The CDR3, as DNA: TGTGCCAGCAGTACAAACAGGGATCCCTACAATGAGCAGTTCTTC. This gives the protein CASSTNRDPYNEQFF.

The chain employs TRBV11-2 and TRBJ2-5, with D tentatively TRBD2 (7 bases). The V gene's germline CDR1 is SGHAT and CDR2 FQNNGV. V was cut by 3 bases and J by 4 bases, with 9 bases left in between. CDR3 length: 13 amino acids. The CDR3 spells CASSFRGAETQYF. In DNA form, the CDR3 reads TGTGCCAGCAGCTTTCGGGGGGCAGAGACCCAGTACTTC.

The chain links TRBV10-3 to TRBJ2-7; TRBD2 agrees at 11 bases. With 6 bases clipped from V and 2 bases from J, the junction kept 12 bases outside the gene matches. This CDR3 comprises 17 residues. CDR1 is ENHRY and CDR2 is SYGVKD in the germline V gene. The chain's CDR3 is CAIRSRPGLAETYEQYF. CDR3 coding DNA: TGTGCCATCAGATCGCGGCCGGGACTAGCGGAGACCTACGAGCAGTACTTC.